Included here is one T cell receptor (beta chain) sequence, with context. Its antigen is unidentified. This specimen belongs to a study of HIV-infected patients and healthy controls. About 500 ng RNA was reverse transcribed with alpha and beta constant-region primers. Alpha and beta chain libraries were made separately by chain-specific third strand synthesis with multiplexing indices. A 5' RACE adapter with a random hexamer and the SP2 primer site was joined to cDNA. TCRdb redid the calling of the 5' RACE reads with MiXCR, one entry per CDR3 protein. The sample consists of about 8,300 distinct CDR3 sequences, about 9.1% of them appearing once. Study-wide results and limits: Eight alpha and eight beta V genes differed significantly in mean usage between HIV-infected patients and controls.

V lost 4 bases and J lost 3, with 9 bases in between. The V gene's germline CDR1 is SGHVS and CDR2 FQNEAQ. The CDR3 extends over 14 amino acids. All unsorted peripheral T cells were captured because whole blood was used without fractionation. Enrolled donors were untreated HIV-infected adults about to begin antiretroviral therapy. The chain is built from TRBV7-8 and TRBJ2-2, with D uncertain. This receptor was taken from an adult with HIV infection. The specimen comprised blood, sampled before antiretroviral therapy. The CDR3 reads CASSWSWDTGELFF. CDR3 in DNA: TGTGCCAGCAGCTGGTCGTGGGACACCGGGGAGCTGTTTTTT.